The rows below give T cell receptor beta chains drawn from one sample of a study of naive and memory T cell subsets. TCRdb called the UMI-ligation and nested PCR reads again in MiXCR, with one record for every CDR3 protein. The sample lists approximately 140,000 distinct CDR3 sequences; about 18% were seen once. Sequencing was done on a sample of naive CD4+ T cells from blood. The origin of the receptors is a human donor in good health. Both conserved end residues are part of each CDR3. D genes are given only for firm matches. The size entry is marked missing in some rows and otherwise reads once, few, many or a size class.

v_call	d_call	j_call	clone_size	cdr3_aa	cdr3_nt
TRBV20-1	-	TRBJ1-1	few	CSAIQNRAILSGTEAFF	TGCAGTGCTATACAGAACAGGGCGATTCTATCGGGGACTGAAGCTTTCTTT
TRBV12-3/TRBV12-4	TRBD2	TRBJ2-7	many	CASSGSPEQYF	TGTGCCAGTAGCGGGAGCCCCGAGCAGTACTTC
TRBV7-2	-	TRBJ2-5	-	CASSSGTGTWETQYF	TGTGCCAGCAGCTCCGGGACGGGCACATGGGAGACCCAGTACTTC
TRBV6-2/TRBV6-3	TRBD1	TRBJ1-2	-	CASRVWDRRNGYTF	TGTGCCAGCAGGGTATGGGACAGGCGGAATGGCTACACCTTC
TRBV18	TRBD2	TRBJ2-5	-	CASSPRRETGNQYF	TGTGCCAGCTCACCTCGGCGGGAGACGGGTAACCAGTACTTC
TRBV3-1	TRBD2	TRBJ2-1	few	CASSQRAGHSYNEQFF	TGTGCCAGCAGCCAAAGAGCGGGGCACTCCTACAATGAGCAGTTCTTC
TRBV6-2/TRBV6-3	-	TRBJ2-1	many	CASRLGLMYNEQFF	TGTGCCAGCAGGCTGGGACTGATGTACAATGAGCAGTTCTTC
TRBV10-3	-	TRBJ2-7	-	CASEGPGSYEQYF	TGTGCCTCAGAGGGACCGGGCTCCTACGAGCAGTACTTC
TRBV18	-	TRBJ2-3	few	CASSARATDTQYF	TGTGCCAGCTCAGCACGCGCCACAGATACGCAGTATTTT
TRBV28	TRBD1	TRBJ1-1	-	CATDRGSTEAFF	TGTGCCACTGACAGGGGAAGCACTGAAGCTTTCTTT
TRBV5-1	TRBD1	TRBJ2-1	-	CASSTTGTGNNEQFF	TGCGCCAGCAGCACTACCGGGACAGGGAACAATGAGCAGTTCTTC
TRBV12-3/TRBV12-4	-	TRBJ1-1	-	CASSLWGAAETEAFF	TGTGCCAGCAGTTTATGGGGGGCGGCTGAGACTGAAGCTTTCTTT
TRBV20-1	TRBD1	TRBJ1-5	few	CSASRDRGPGGNQPQHF	TGCAGTGCTAGTAGGGACAGGGGGCCTGGAGGCAATCAGCCCCAGCATTTT
TRBV5-1	-	TRBJ2-5	-	CASSLVLSSEGSETQYF	TGCGCCAGCAGCTTGGTCTTAAGTTCGGAAGGCTCAGAGACCCAGTACTTC
TRBV7-2	-	TRBJ2-1	-	CASTLGRSSYNEQFF	TGTGCCAGCACCCTGGGGAGAAGCTCCTACAATGAGCAGTTCTTC
TRBV2	TRBD1	TRBJ2-2	few	CADRQGARTGELFF	TGTGCCGACCGACAGGGGGCGAGGACCGGGGAGCTGTTTTTT
TRBV10-3	TRBD1	TRBJ1-4	-	CASGGGLVTNEKLFF	TGTGCCAGCGGAGGGGGCCTTGTGACTAATGAAAAACTGTTTTTT
TRBV28	-	TRBJ1-6	few	CASSQTLSPLHF	TGTGCCAGCAGTCAGACACTCTCACCCCTCCACTTT
TRBV6-1	-	TRBJ2-7	-	CASSAAGRAYEQYF	TGTGCCAGCAGTGCAGCTGGACGTGCCTACGAGCAGTACTTC
TRBV7-2	-	TRBJ1-5	few	CASSPSLDSNQPQHF	TGTGCCAGCAGCCCCTCCCTGGATAGCAATCAGCCCCAGCATTTT
TRBV20-1	TRBD2	TRBJ2-1	many	CSARLAGIIGIRNEQFF	TGCAGTGCTAGACTAGCGGGAATTATTGGGATTAGGAATGAGCAGTTCTTC
TRBV7-6	TRBD2	TRBJ2-2	few	CASTPSGRANGELFF	TGTGCCTCCACTCCTAGCGGGAGGGCCAACGGGGAGCTGTTTTTT
TRBV12-3/TRBV12-4	-	TRBJ2-4	-	CASSSSLAKNIQYF	TGTGCCAGCAGTAGCTCGCTAGCCAAAAACATTCAGTACTTC
TRBV6-2/TRBV6-3	-	TRBJ1-5	-	CASSGWTRSNQPQHF	TGTGCCAGCAGTGGCTGGACTCGAAGCAATCAGCCCCAGCATTTT
TRBV14	TRBD1	TRBJ1-6	few	CASSQGQGGNSPLHF	TGTGCCAGCAGCCAGGGACAGGGGGGGAATTCACCCCTCCACTTT
TRBV20-1	TRBD1	TRBJ2-1	-	CSAKAAWGQGAWVGSYNEQFF	TGCAGTGCTAAAGCGGCCTGGGGACAGGGGGCTTGGGTGGGCTCCTACAATGAGCAGTTCTTC
TRBV5-1	-	TRBJ1-2	-	CASSLGWENGYTF	TGCGCCAGCAGCTTGGGGTGGGAAAATGGCTACACCTTC
TRBV7-2	-	TRBJ2-5	once	CASSLAAFRVSQETQYF	TGTGCCAGCAGCTTAGCTGCCTTTAGAGTTTCCCAAGAGACCCAGTACTTC
TRBV6-2/TRBV6-3	TRBD1	TRBJ1-1	-	CASRKQGRVEAFF	TGTGCCAGCAGGAAACAGGGGCGTGTTGAAGCTTTCTTT
TRBV4-1	TRBD2	TRBJ2-5	-	CASSQDTSGKETQYF	TGCGCCAGCAGCCAAGACACTAGCGGGAAAGAGACCCAGTACTTC
TRBV12-3/TRBV12-4	-	TRBJ1-1	-	CASRTPGAGGITEAFF	TGTGCCAGCAGGACTCCGGGAGCTGGGGGAATAACTGAAGCTTTCTTT
TRBV5-1	-	TRBJ2-1	-	CASSLAHNSYNEQFF	TGCGCCAGCAGCTTGGCACACAACTCCTACAATGAGCAGTTCTTC
TRBV7-9	TRBD2	TRBJ2-3	-	CASSSGLAGATTQYF	TGTGCCAGCAGCTCCGGACTAGCGGGAGCTACCACGCAGTATTTT
TRBV30	TRBD2	TRBJ2-1	-	CAWSGLAGGSNEQFF	TGTGCCTGGAGCGGACTAGCGGGAGGGTCGAATGAGCAGTTCTTC
TRBV5-1	TRBD2	TRBJ2-1	-	CASSARWGVPGRGGSYNEQFF	TGCGCCAGCAGCGCGAGATGGGGTGTTCCCGGGCGGGGGGGCTCCTACAATGAGCAGTTCTTC
TRBV2	-	TRBJ2-2	few	CASRGGIANTGELFF	TGTGCCAGCAGAGGGGGGATAGCGAACACCGGGGAGCTGTTTTTT
TRBV20-1	TRBD1	TRBJ1-2	few	CSASAGGWGYTF	TGCAGTGCTAGCGCAGGGGGGTGGGGCTACACCTTC
TRBV4-1	TRBD1	TRBJ2-7	few	CASSQDQGTALSYEQYF	TGCGCCAGCAGCCAAGATCAGGGGACAGCCTTGTCCTACGAGCAGTACTTC
TRBV2	TRBD2	TRBJ2-3	few	CASSLRAGGGTDTQYF	TGTGCCAGCAGCCTAAGGGCGGGGGGAGGCACAGATACGCAGTATTTT
TRBV20-1	-	TRBJ2-1	-	CSATQVVASEQFF	TGCAGTGCCACTCAGGTAGTCGCATCCGAGCAGTTCTTC
TRBV12-3/TRBV12-4	-	TRBJ2-5	few	CASRYQRTQETQYF	TGTGCCAGCAGATACCAGAGGACACAAGAGACCCAGTACTTC
TRBV18	TRBD1	TRBJ2-7	-	CASSPLPPGQGTYEQYF	TGTGCCAGCTCACCACTTCCCCCAGGACAGGGGACCTACGAGCAGTACTTC
TRBV28	-	TRBJ1-1	few	CASSSPGALSTEAFF	TGTGCCAGCAGTTCCCCTGGGGCTCTGAGCACTGAAGCTTTCTTT
TRBV2	-	TRBJ2-2	-	CASGLGTGELFF	TGTGCCAGCGGGTTGGGCACCGGGGAGCTGTTTTTT
TRBV2	-	TRBJ1-3	-	CASSERTHSGNTIYF	TGTGCCAGCAGTGAACGAACACACTCTGGAAACACCATATATTTT
TRBV6-1	-	TRBJ1-1	-	CASSPDRWNTEAFF	TGTGCCAGCAGTCCAGACAGATGGAACACTGAAGCTTTCTTT
TRBV11-2	TRBD2	TRBJ2-1	few	CASGLAGCYNEQFF	TGTGCCAGCGGTCTAGCGGGATGTTACAATGAGCAGTTCTTC
TRBV20-1	TRBD2	TRBJ2-1	many	CSARLAGGGNEQFF	TGCAGTGCTAGACTAGCGGGAGGGGGTAATGAGCAGTTCTTC
TRBV7-3	-	TRBJ2-1	many	CASSFGSRGVDEQFF	TGTGCCAGCAGCTTTGGGTCCAGGGGTGTGGATGAGCAGTTCTTC
TRBV6-6	TRBD1	TRBJ1-6	many	CASSGTADNSPLHF	TGTGCCAGCAGTGGGACAGCCGATAATTCACCCCTCCACTTT
TRBV12-3/TRBV12-4	TRBD1	TRBJ1-5	-	CASSRPTGNQPQHF	TGTGCCAGCAGCCGACCGACAGGGAATCAGCCCCAGCATTTT
TRBV18	-	TRBJ1-1	-	CASSTTANTEAFF	TGTGCCAGCTCAACCACAGCAAACACTGAAGCTTTCTTT
TRBV4-1	-	TRBJ1-5	few	CASSQDATLNQPQHF	TGCGCCAGCAGCCAAGATGCGACCCTGAATCAGCCCCAGCATTTT
TRBV28	-	TRBJ2-1	-	CASNDSGHPNEQFF	TGTGCCAGCAACGACTCGGGACACCCGAATGAGCAGTTCTTC
TRBV12-3/TRBV12-4	-	TRBJ2-5	few	CASSHDSGETQYF	TGTGCCAGCAGTCACGACTCAGGGGAGACCCAGTACTTC
TRBV24-1	TRBD2	TRBJ2-5	few	CATSDPSTGGQETQYF	TGTGCCACCAGTGATCCCAGCACGGGGGGACAAGAGACCCAGTACTTC
TRBV9	-	TRBJ1-4	few	CASSVGRINEKLFF	TGTGCCAGCAGCGTTGGACGGATTAATGAAAAACTGTTTTTT